This entry is about one T cell receptor beta chain. V was shortened by 4 bases and J by 7 bases, with 14 bases between the two germline ends. The germline V gene has CDR1 SQVTM and CDR2 ANQGSEA. The CDR3 spans 13 residues. The record originates from a study of identifying expanded T cells in peripheral blood. Clones were read by immunoSEQ multiplex PCR, and TCRdb kept only the in-frame ones, dropping some. The sample lists 55,000 to 80,000 clones, around four fifths occurring once. The sequenced material came from blood. The J gene is TRBJ2-4, the V gene TRBV29-1; possible D gene TRBD1, 7 bases. The TCR comes from a person aged 18 to 70 in good health. The CDR3 coding sequence is TGCAGCGTTGCTGCGACAGGGAGGAACATTCAGTACTTC. This encodes CSVAATGRNIQYF.